This T cell receptor (beta chain) comes out of a study of blood T cell repertoires in COVID-19. Study information: PBMCs, B-cell-depleted T cells, or T cells were the source of the cDNA or gDNA that made up the material.

This table comes from immunoSEQ multiplex PCR, and its TCRdb copy is limited to in-frame clones, with some not included. The sample contains around 130,000 clones, about four fifths of which appear only once. Trimming took 4 bases from V and 4 from J, leaving 8 bases between them. This CDR3 is 13 amino acids long. Germline CDR1 and CDR2: MNHEY and SVGAGI. The sequenced material came from peripheral blood. The source of this sequence is a woman aged 25 to 39 who had recovered from COVID-19. The chain has TRBV6-5 and TRBJ1-5; TRBD1 is a possible D gene (6 bases). The DNA of the CDR3 is TGTGCCAGCAGTTCGGACAGTAATCAGCCCCAGCATTTT. Translated, it gives CASSSDSNQPQHF.